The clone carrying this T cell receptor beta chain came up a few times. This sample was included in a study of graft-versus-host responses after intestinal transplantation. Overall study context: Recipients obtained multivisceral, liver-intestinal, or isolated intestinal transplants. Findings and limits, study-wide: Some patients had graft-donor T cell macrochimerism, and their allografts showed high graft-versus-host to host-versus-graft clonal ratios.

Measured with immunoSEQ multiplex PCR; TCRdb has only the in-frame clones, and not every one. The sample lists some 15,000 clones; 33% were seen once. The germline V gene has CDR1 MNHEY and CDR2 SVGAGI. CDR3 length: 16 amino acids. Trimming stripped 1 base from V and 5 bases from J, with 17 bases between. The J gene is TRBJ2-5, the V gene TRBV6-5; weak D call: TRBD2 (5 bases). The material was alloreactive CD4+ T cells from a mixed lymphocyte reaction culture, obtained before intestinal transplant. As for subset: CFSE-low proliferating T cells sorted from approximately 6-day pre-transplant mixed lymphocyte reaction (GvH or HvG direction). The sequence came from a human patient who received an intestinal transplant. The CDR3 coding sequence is TGTGCCAGCAGTTACTTCTCTCCTCTTAGAGGGGAGACCCAGTACTTC. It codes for CASSYFSPLRGETQYF.